The rows below give T cell receptor beta chains drawn from one sample of a study of blood T cell repertoires in COVID-19. Method: immunoSEQ multiplex PCR; TCRdb's copy keeps in-frame clones and lacks some. The sample lists roughly 90,000 clones; around four fifths were seen once. Material: peripheral blood. The receptors were sampled from a human donor in a cohort sampled during active COVID-19. Each CDR3 is given with its conserved first and last residue. A D gene is named only where the DNA matches it firmly. Clone size is not always given. Where it is, it says once, few, many or a class for expanded clones.

DNA,CDR3,V,J,D,size
TGTGCCAGCAGCCCTTTAGGGACAGCCACTGAAGCTTTCTTT,CASSPLGTATEAFF,TRBV21-1,TRBJ1-1,-,-
TGTGCCAGCTCACCCGCCCCAGGACAGACCTACGAGCAGTACTTC,CASSPAPGQTYEQYF,TRBV18,TRBJ2-7,-,-
TGTGCCAGCAGCCCTGGGACAGGGGGTATCTATGAGCAGTTCTTC,CASSPGTGGIYEQFF,TRBV5-5,TRBJ2-1,TRBD1,medium-sized
TGTGCCAGTAAGGCCAGGGACAGCGGCTATGGCTACACCTTC,CASKARDSGYGYTF,TRBV19,TRBJ1-2,TRBD1,-
TGTGCCAGCAGCCTTCTGCTGGGGGGGACTGGAAACACCATATATTTT,CASSLLLGGTGNTIYF,TRBV7-9,TRBJ1-3,-,few
TGTGCCAGCAGTGATGGTAGCGGACACAACTATGGCTACACCTTC,CASSDGSGHNYGYTF,TRBV28,TRBJ1-2,-,-
TGTGCCTGGGCGGTAGGTATGGGGGGAACGGGTGGCTACACCTTC,CAWAVGMGGTGGYTF,TRBV30,TRBJ1-2,-,-
TGCGCCAGCAGAGAAACGGTGAACTCCTACGAGCAGTACTTC,CASRETVNSYEQYF,TRBV5-1,TRBJ2-7,-,-
TGCGCCAGCAGTGAGTTTCAAGCGGTAAGCTCCTACGAGCAGTACTTC,CASSEFQAVSSYEQYF,TRBV10-2,TRBJ2-7,-,-
TGTGCCAGCAGTTCGCCCCGAGGCGTGGTAATGAACACTGAAGCTTTCTTT,CASSSPRGVVMNTEAFF,TRBV28,TRBJ1-1,-,-
TGTGCCAGCAGCTTAAAAGGAGTTGGAAACATTCAGTACTTC,CASSLKGVGNIQYF,TRBV5-6,TRBJ2-4,-,once
TGTGCCAGCAGACCCCGGACTAGCGGGGCCGAGACCCAGTACTTC,CASRPRTSGAETQYF,TRBV7-9,TRBJ2-5,TRBD2,few
TGTGCCAGCAGCGTCTCGGGACAGAACTCTGGAAACACCATATATTTT,CASSVSGQNSGNTIYF,TRBV9,TRBJ1-3,TRBD1,-
TGTGCCGGGTTGTCAACAGGGGGCACTGAAGCTTTCTTT,CAGLSTGGTEAFF,TRBV30,TRBJ1-1,TRBD1,-
TGTGCCAGCAGTATCACAGGGCGCACTGAAGCTTTCTTT,CASSITGRTEAFF,TRBV28,TRBJ1-1,-,-
TGTGCCAGCAGTGAAGCCACAGGGATCGGGGAGCTGTTTTTT,CASSEATGIGELFF,TRBV6-1,TRBJ2-2,-,-
TGTGCCAGCAGCTATTATCAGGGGGCATCCGGAGAGACCCAGTACTTC,CASSYYQGASGETQYF,TRBV7-9,TRBJ2-5,TRBD1,-